Listed below are T cell receptor beta chains from one sample, sequenced in a study of technical replicates of blood from several donors. Produced via immunoSEQ multiplex PCR; TCRdb's table is partial and in-frame only. This table has 60,000 to 70,000 clones, approximately 86% appearing once. Sequencing was performed on PBMCs. These receptors were collected from a human donor in good health. Some clones in this sample may be carry-over from other donors' samples. The CDR3 runs from the conserved cysteine through the conserved F or W. The D gene is left open where the match is weak. Clone size is given for some rows only: seen once, a few or many times, or a class if the clone is expanded.

CDR3nt,CDR3aa,j_gene,v_gene,d_gene,abundance
TGTGCCAGCAGCTTACAGGGAGGCACTGAAGCTTTCTTT,CASSLQGGTEAFF,TRBJ1-1,TRBV7-9,NA,few
TGCGCCAGCAGCCAAGATCAGAGGAGGCTGTTTTTT,CASSQDQRRLFF,TRBJ2-2,TRBV4-3,NA,NA
TGTGCCATCAGTGGGGGCAGGTATTCGACCCTCGACTATGGCTACACCTTC,CAISGGRYSTLDYGYTF,TRBJ1-2,TRBV10-3,NA,few
TGTGCCAGCAGCTTCACTGGCGGCTTAAATAGCAATCAGCCCCAGCATTTT,CASSFTGGLNSNQPQHF,TRBJ1-5,TRBV5-4,NA,NA
TGTGCCAGCAGTCTCTACGCCGGGACAGGGAGTTTGAATGAGCAGTTCTTC,CASSLYAGTGSLNEQFF,TRBJ2-1,TRBV7-2,TRBD1,NA
TGTGCCAGCAGCCGACTGGAGCCGAACACTGAAGCTTTCTTT,CASSRLEPNTEAFF,TRBJ1-1,TRBV14,NA,NA
TGCGCCAGCAGCCAAGACCCGTCTGGAACAGCCACCCACCCCTATGGCTACACCTTC,CASSQDPSGTATHPYGYTF,TRBJ1-2,TRBV4-3,NA,NA
TGTGCCAGCAGCGTAGGTACATCAAGATACACTGAAGCTTTCTTT,CASSVGTSRYTEAFF,TRBJ1-1,TRBV9,NA,NA
TGTGCCAGCAGCGCCTCAGGGGGGTCCTACGAGCAGTACTTC,CASSASGGSYEQYF,TRBJ2-7,TRBV11-2,NA,NA
TGTGCCAGCTCACCATCTGGGGGCGGCTACGAGCAGTACTTC,CASSPSGGGYEQYF,TRBJ2-7,TRBV18,NA,NA
TGTGCCAGCAGTTTCGGGACAGCCACCTCAAGCTCTGGCTACACCTTC,CASSFGTATSSSGYTF,TRBJ1-2,TRBV6-5,TRBD1,NA
TGTGCCAGCAGCCAAAGCGGGACCGCCTACGAGCAGTACTTC,CASSQSGTAYEQYF,TRBJ2-7,TRBV7-9,TRBD2,NA
TGTGCCAGCAGCTTAGGGCGGACTAGCGGGGGGGCGGGCGCCGGGGAGCTGTTTTTT,CASSLGRTSGGAGAGELFF,TRBJ2-2,TRBV7-8,TRBD2,once
TGCGCCAGCAGCCGATCGGGGGGCAGGGCGCGGGATGGCTACACCTTC,CASSRSGGRARDGYTF,TRBJ1-2,TRBV4-1,NA,NA
TGTGCCAGCAGCTTCTCCGGGACAGGAAACGAAAAACTGTTTTTT,CASSFSGTGNEKLFF,TRBJ1-4,TRBV6-1,TRBD1,NA
TGTGCCAGCAGCTTACAGGGGGCGAACTATGGCTACACCTTC,CASSLQGANYGYTF,TRBJ1-2,TRBV7-2,TRBD1,once
TGCAGCGCTGGGACAGGGAACACTGAAGCTTTCTTT,CSAGTGNTEAFF,TRBJ1-1,TRBV29-1,TRBD1,few
TGTGCCAGCAGCTCCCGGACCGGGATGAACGAGCAGTACTTC,CASSSRTGMNEQYF,TRBJ2-7,TRBV7-2,NA,few
TGCGCCAGCAGCCAGAGTTTGACAGCCAGCTCCTACAATGAGCAGTTCTTC,CASSQSLTASSYNEQFF,TRBJ2-1,TRBV4-3,NA,NA
TGTGCCAGCAGCGGACAGGGGGCCTTCAAAGCTTTCTTT,CASSGQGAFKAFF,TRBJ1-1,TRBV7-9,TRBD1,NA
TGTGCCAGCTCACCACCGATACAGGGCACCTACAATGAGCAGTTCTTC,CASSPPIQGTYNEQFF,TRBJ2-1,TRBV18,NA,NA
TGTGCCAGCAGCGATCCAGGAGGGGCATACGACGAGCAGTACTTC,CASSDPGGAYDEQYF,TRBJ2-7,TRBV9,NA,NA
TGTGCCAGCAGCTCGGGGGGGGTCCTCTATGGCTACACCTTC,CASSSGGVLYGYTF,TRBJ1-2,TRBV5-4,NA,NA
TGTGCCAGTAGTCCGGGCACTGAAGCTTTCTTT,CASSPGTEAFF,TRBJ1-1,TRBV19,NA,few
TGTGCCAGCAGCTCCCGCGGGTATGGCTACACCTTC,CASSSRGYGYTF,TRBJ1-2,TRBV11-2,NA,NA
TGTGCCAGCACTGGACAGGTCCAAGAGACCCAGTACTTC,CASTGQVQETQYF,TRBJ2-5,TRBV2,TRBD1,NA
TGTGCCAGCAGCTTAGATGCGGCGGGAGGCACAGATACGCAGTATTTT,CASSLDAAGGTDTQYF,TRBJ2-3,TRBV11-2,TRBD2,NA
TGTGCCAGCTCACTCCGGACAGGAGCCCGGGAAACCCAGTACTTC,CASSLRTGARETQYF,TRBJ2-5,TRBV18,TRBD1,NA
TGTGCCAGCAGTGAAAACACCCAGGGGGGCAATCAGCCCCAGCATTTT,CASSENTQGGNQPQHF,TRBJ1-5,TRBV6-1,TRBD1,NA
TGTGCCAGCAGCGTAGAGCGGACTAAGGATACGCAGTATTTT,CASSVERTKDTQYF,TRBJ2-3,TRBV9,NA,NA
TGTGCCAGCAGCGACAGGGCCGGGAGAACTAATGAAAAACTGTTTTTT,CASSDRAGRTNEKLFF,TRBJ1-4,TRBV2,TRBD1,NA
TGTGCCAGCAGCTTAGAAGGACGGGGCTATGGCTACACCTTC,CASSLEGRGYGYTF,TRBJ1-2,TRBV7-9,NA,few
TGCGCCAGCAGTCAGACTAGCGGGGCCTACAATGAGCAGTTCTTC,CASSQTSGAYNEQFF,TRBJ2-1,TRBV4-3,TRBD2,few
TGTGCCAGCAGTACCGGGACTAGGGGGCCCTACGAGCAGTACTTC,CASSTGTRGPYEQYF,TRBJ2-7,TRBV7-9,NA,NA
TGTGCCAGCAGTTACAGGGCAGGGGGCAACTCTGAAGCTTTCTTT,CASSYRAGGNSEAFF,TRBJ1-1,TRBV6-5,TRBD1,NA
TGTGCCAGCAGTATGACAGGGAGAAACACCATATATTTT,CASSMTGRNTIYF,TRBJ1-3,TRBV2,TRBD1,NA
TGTGCCACCAGCAGAGGGGGGGTGGAGACAGATACGCAGTATTTT,CATSRGGVETDTQYF,TRBJ2-3,TRBV15,NA,few
TGCGCCAGCAGCAATACAGGGGGCACCGGGGAGCTGTTTTTT,CASSNTGGTGELFF,TRBJ2-2,TRBV5-1,TRBD1,NA
TGCGCCAGCACCGGGGACATCGGGACAGATACGCAGTATTTT,CASTGDIGTDTQYF,TRBJ2-3,TRBV4-1,NA,NA
TGTGCCAGCAGTGACGAGGGAAAGAATCAGCCCCAGCATTTT,CASSDEGKNQPQHF,TRBJ1-5,TRBV2,NA,NA
TGCGCCAGCAGCCAAGATCTAGGGAGGAGGGGCTACAATGAGCAGTTCTTC,CASSQDLGRRGYNEQFF,TRBJ2-1,TRBV4-3,NA,NA
TGTGCCAGTAAAGGACTAGGCACAGATACGCAGTATTTT,CASKGLGTDTQYF,TRBJ2-3,TRBV19,TRBD2,NA
TGTGCCAGCAGCTGGGACAGGGGGGAGCCCTACGAGCAGTACTTC,CASSWDRGEPYEQYF,TRBJ2-7,TRBV7-2,TRBD1,NA
TGTGCCTGGAGTGTTGGCCTAGCGGGAGGGGAGACCCAGTACTTC,CAWSVGLAGGETQYF,TRBJ2-5,TRBV30,TRBD2,NA
TGTGCCAGCAGTGCCACAGGGGGCGCGTACGGAAACACCATATATTTT,CASSATGGAYGNTIYF,TRBJ1-3,TRBV6-1,TRBD1,NA
TGTGCCAGTAGTCCTAGGCCCTCCGGATCACCCCTCCACTTT,CASSPRPSGSPLHF,TRBJ1-6,TRBV19,NA,NA
TGTGCCAGCAATAGGGGCTCCTACAATGAGCAGTTCTTC,CASNRGSYNEQFF,TRBJ2-1,TRBV7-9,NA,NA
TGTGCCACAGGACAGGGTGAATCACCCCTCCACTTT,CATGQGESPLHF,TRBJ1-6,TRBV6-6,TRBD1,NA
TGCAGCGCCACAGGGCCCAATGAGCAGTTCTTC,CSATGPNEQFF,TRBJ2-1,TRBV29-1,NA,once
TGTGCCAGCAGCTCCCAGCTAGCGGGACGCGGTGAGCAGTTCTTC,CASSSQLAGRGEQFF,TRBJ2-1,TRBV7-2,TRBD2,once
TGTGCTAGTGGTTTTCGGGGGGCCAACGTCCTGACTTTC,CASGFRGANVLTF,TRBJ2-6,TRBV12-5,NA,once
TGTGCCAGCAGCCCTCTCCCGTTAGCCCTCGACCAGCCCCAGCATTTT,CASSPLPLALDQPQHF,TRBJ1-5,TRBV7-8,NA,NA
TGCAGCGCCACGACAGGTCTCGCGCAGTACTTC,CSATTGLAQYF,TRBJ2-5,TRBV29-1,NA,once
TGTGCCAGCAGCGTAGAGGGGGCGGGAAACACCATATATTTT,CASSVEGAGNTIYF,TRBJ1-3,TRBV9,TRBD1,NA